This TCR beta chain emerged from a study of liver allograft versus peripheral blood T cells. Study at large: Recipients' peripheral blood served as the comparator for T cell receptor repertoires in transplanted livers.

TCRdb re-analysed the reads in MiXCR, keeping a single row per CDR3 protein. The data show 9,500 to 13,000 distinct CDR3 sequences, with approximately 22% seen just once and roughly 1.6% held by the top ten. Whole-study findings and limits: Reportedly, liver allograft T cell receptor repertoires differed from peripheral blood ones.

Concerning this clonotype itself: What it binds is unknown. Relative to the germline gene, one junction end is altered; a read error may explain this.

This sequence originates from a human patient who had a liver transplant. Some T cells could come from the graft donor.

For the CDR3, the DNA is TGTACCAGCAGCCCTAGATACAGGGCCCGGGAAGCTTTCTTT. Protein product: CTSSPRYRAREAFF. V usage is TRBV12-3 or TRBV12-4 and J usage is TRBJ1-1; D perhaps matches TRBD1 (6 bases). CDR3 length equals 14 residues.